These T cell receptor beta chains were read from a single sample in a study of shared clonotypes between healthy human individuals. Repertoires were generated with immunoSEQ multiplex PCR, while TCRdb's copy carries only in-frame clones and drops some. Of over 2,000,000 clones listed, just over 90% are singletons. What was sequenced was naive CD8+ T cells from PBMCs. Source of these receptors: a man between 18 and 29 years old in good health. Some clones in this sample may be carry-over from other donors' samples. The conserved cysteine and the conserved F or W are not part of the CDR3 here. Only some rows state a clone size, as once, few, many or a class for expanded clones.

13,TRBV28,few,TRBJ1-5,ASSLVVQSNQPQH
11,TRBV5-5,once,TRBJ2-7,ASSSGGAYEQY
14,TRBV27,.,TRBJ2-1,ASSRPGLAGGLEQF
11,TRBV6-4,.,TRBJ2-7,ASSQTSGYEQY
15,TRBV7-8,.,TRBJ2-7,ASSLGDWGREGHEQY
12,TRBV29-1,.,TRBJ2-7,SGGGLAGETEQY
14,TRBV4-3,.,TRBJ1-3,ASSQDRLSSGNTIY
13,TRBV27,once,TRBJ2-3,ASSSQPSGTDTQY
14,TRBV7-9,.,TRBJ2-5,ASSLLLGLRGETQY
13,TRBV7-9,.,TRBJ1-1,ASSPKGVPNTEAF
13,TRBV13,once,TRBJ2-1,ASSSTSGMVGEQF
15,TRBV19,.,TRBJ1-2,ASSHLQGAVGDYGYT
13,TRBV6-1,.,TRBJ2-2,ASGRTGFLAGELF
11,TRBV7-3,once,TRBJ2-7,ASSLDRGYEQY